This T cell receptor beta chain was recovered during a study of shared clonotypes between healthy human individuals. Study overall: CD4 naive and CD4 memory each took three plates per donor, while CD8 naive took two and CD8 memory one. Whole-study results and caveats: Non-shared clonotypes had lower generation probabilities than those shared by all four donors. Donors were few, which limited the genetic and exposure-history diversity represented. The authors sampled blood alone, and tissue repertoires likely differ.

This clone came up a few times. Its antigen is not identified. Within the sample, other DNA sequences also encode this same CDR3. This CDR3 has 11 amino acids. V was shortened by 1 base and J by 9 bases, with 4 bases between the two germline ends. Germline V gives CDR1 MNHNS, CDR2 SASEGT. Only in-frame clones appear in the TCRdb table, and some are missing; sequencing was by immunoSEQ multiplex PCR. The table has roughly 700,000 clones, approximately 79% seen once; the top ten hold 1.5% to 2%. The clonotype originates from a woman younger than 45 in good health. The V gene is TRBV6-1, the J gene TRBJ1-5, with D unresolved. Sequencing used memory CD4+ T cells sorted from blood. Subset of the sample: CD45RA-negative fraction. Here the CDR3 reads CASSEGGPQHF. CDR3 bases: TGTGCCAGCAGTGAAGGCGGGCCCCAGCATTTT.